The rows below give T cell receptor beta chains drawn from one sample of a study of cytomegalovirus exposure and HLA in healthy donors. Sequenced by immunoSEQ multiplex PCR; TCRdb stores in-frame clones only, minus some. The sample includes more than 85,000 clones, about 80% of them seen just once. Input material: PBMCs. The receptor set was obtained from a man aged 35 to 55 in good health and CMV-seronegative. Both conserved end residues are part of each CDR3. The order of the fields is clone size, J gene, D gene, V gene, CDR3 protein, CDR3 DNA. The D gene is left open where the match is weak. A row's size may be missing; if present it is once, few, many or a size class.

clone size: NA; J gene: TRBJ2-1; D gene: TRBD1; V gene: TRBV4-3; CDR3 protein: CASSQDGTGAANEQFF; CDR3 DNA: TGCGCCAGCAGCCAAGACGGGACAGGGGCCGCCAATGAGCAGTTCTTC
clone size: NA; J gene: TRBJ2-5; D gene: NA; V gene: TRBV11-2; CDR3 protein: CASSLEMGGPWETQYF; CDR3 DNA: TGTGCCAGCAGCTTAGAGATGGGGGGGCCGTGGGAGACCCAGTACTTC
clone size: NA; J gene: TRBJ2-3; D gene: NA; V gene: TRBV29-1; CDR3 protein: CSVDGTDTQYF; CDR3 DNA: TGCAGCGTTGACGGGACAGATACGCAGTATTTT
clone size: NA; J gene: TRBJ1-2; D gene: TRBD1; V gene: TRBV5-1; CDR3 protein: CASSLSSRTGGAGANYGYTF; CDR3 DNA: TGCGCCAGCAGCTTGAGTTCCAGGACAGGGGGCGCCGGGGCTAACTATGGCTACACCTTC
clone size: NA; J gene: TRBJ2-7; D gene: NA; V gene: TRBV6-1; CDR3 protein: CASRLTGRSYEQYF; CDR3 DNA: TGTGCCAGCAGGCTGACAGGACGGAGCTACGAGCAGTACTTC
clone size: once; J gene: TRBJ2-1; D gene: TRBD2; V gene: TRBV5-4; CDR3 protein: CASSPGLAGGNEQFF; CDR3 DNA: TGTGCCAGCAGCCCGGGACTAGCGGGGGGAAATGAGCAGTTCTTC
clone size: NA; J gene: TRBJ2-1; D gene: TRBD2; V gene: TRBV5-4; CDR3 protein: CASSGQGASGGPRDEQFF; CDR3 DNA: TGTGCCAGCAGTGGTCAGGGGGCTAGCGGGGGCCCCAGGGATGAGCAGTTCTTC
clone size: few; J gene: TRBJ2-5; D gene: TRBD2; V gene: TRBV7-6; CDR3 protein: CASSPSGGTFGETQYF; CDR3 DNA: TGTGCCAGCAGCCCTAGCGGGGGGACTTTCGGGGAGACCCAGTACTTC
clone size: NA; J gene: TRBJ2-3; D gene: TRBD1; V gene: TRBV9; CDR3 protein: CASSPNEGASTDTQYF; CDR3 DNA: TGTGCCAGCAGCCCAAATGAGGGGGCGAGCACAGATACGCAGTATTTT
clone size: once; J gene: TRBJ1-5; D gene: NA; V gene: TRBV7-6; CDR3 protein: CASSLGVGRSEPQHF; CDR3 DNA: TGTGCCAGCAGCTTAGGAGTTGGCAGGTCCGAGCCCCAGCATTTT
clone size: NA; J gene: TRBJ2-3; D gene: TRBD2; V gene: TRBV5-6; CDR3 protein: CASSLVLAGQDTQYF; CDR3 DNA: TGTGCCAGCAGCTTGGTGTTAGCGGGTCAAGATACGCAGTATTTT
clone size: NA; J gene: TRBJ2-7; D gene: NA; V gene: TRBV7-9; CDR3 protein: CASSLDRVLSYEQYF; CDR3 DNA: TGTGCCAGCAGCTTAGACAGGGTACTATCCTACGAGCAGTACTTC
clone size: NA; J gene: TRBJ2-2; D gene: NA; V gene: TRBV30; CDR3 protein: CAWSARGRHRGAVF; CDR3 DNA: TGTGCCTGGAGTGCACGGGGGAGGCACCGGGGAGCTGTTTTT
clone size: NA; J gene: TRBJ1-1; D gene: NA; V gene: TRBV7-8; CDR3 protein: CASSLGGAGASDTEAFF; CDR3 DNA: TGTGCCAGCAGCTTAGGAGGCGCGGGGGCGTCGGACACTGAAGCTTTCTTT
clone size: NA; J gene: TRBJ2-7; D gene: TRBD1; V gene: TRBV7-9; CDR3 protein: CASSPGTDSYEQYF; CDR3 DNA: TGTGCCAGCAGCCCCGGGACAGACTCCTACGAGCAGTACTTC
clone size: few; J gene: TRBJ1-1; D gene: NA; V gene: TRBV7-6; CDR3 protein: CASGEPNREAFF; CDR3 DNA: TGTGCCAGCGGGGAGCCCAACCGGGAGGCTTTCTTT
clone size: few; J gene: TRBJ2-7; D gene: TRBD2; V gene: TRBV30; CDR3 protein: CAWSVGGGATYEQYF; CDR3 DNA: TGTGCCTGGAGTGTAGGCGGGGGGGCCACCTACGAGCAGTACTTC
clone size: NA; J gene: TRBJ2-5; D gene: NA; V gene: TRBV7-2; CDR3 protein: CASSVTGEPLGTQYF; CDR3 DNA: TGTGCCAGCAGCGTAACGGGGGAGCCTTTGGGGACCCAGTACTTC
clone size: NA; J gene: TRBJ2-7; D gene: NA; V gene: TRBV27; CDR3 protein: CASSSGSNEQYF; CDR3 DNA: TGTGCCAGCAGTTCCGGGTCGAACGAGCAGTACTTC
clone size: NA; J gene: TRBJ1-1; D gene: NA; V gene: TRBV11-2; CDR3 protein: CASKSASQNTEAFF; CDR3 DNA: TGTGCCAGCAAGAGTGCAAGTCAGAACACTGAAGCTTTCTTT
clone size: NA; J gene: TRBJ1-6; D gene: NA; V gene: TRBV5-1; CDR3 protein: CASSLEGGPLHF; CDR3 DNA: TGCGCCAGCAGCTTGGAAGGCGGACCCCTCCACTTT
clone size: once; J gene: TRBJ2-1; D gene: NA; V gene: TRBV7-9; CDR3 protein: CASSTRTDSLLYNEQFF; CDR3 DNA: TGTGCCAGCAGCACGAGGACAGATTCCTTGTTGTACAATGAGCAGTTCTTC
clone size: NA; J gene: TRBJ2-7; D gene: NA; V gene: TRBV11-3; CDR3 protein: CASSLGTSPEQYF; CDR3 DNA: TGTGCCAGCAGCTTAGGGACTTCTCCCGAGCAGTACTTC
clone size: few; J gene: TRBJ2-2; D gene: TRBD2; V gene: TRBV9; CDR3 protein: CASSVGIAGGPGELFF; CDR3 DNA: TGTGCCAGCAGCGTAGGAATAGCGGGGGGGCCCGGGGAGCTGTTTTTT
clone size: NA; J gene: TRBJ2-5; D gene: TRBD2; V gene: TRBV7-7; CDR3 protein: CASSLTVGGSQGETQYF; CDR3 DNA: TGTGCCAGCAGCTTAACCGTCGGCGGGAGTCAGGGAGAGACCCAGTACTTC
clone size: NA; J gene: TRBJ2-5; D gene: TRBD1; V gene: TRBV2; CDR3 protein: CASSAGQLQETQYF; CDR3 DNA: TGTGCCAGCAGTGCGGGACAGCTCCAAGAGACCCAGTACTTC
clone size: NA; J gene: TRBJ2-3; D gene: NA; V gene: TRBV7-9; CDR3 protein: CASSLSQDTDTQYF; CDR3 DNA: TGTGCCAGCAGCTTAAGTCAGGACACAGATACGCAGTATTTT
clone size: NA; J gene: TRBJ1-1; D gene: TRBD1; V gene: TRBV5-6; CDR3 protein: CASSFTGDGTEAFF; CDR3 DNA: TGTGCCAGCAGCTTCACAGGGGATGGGACTGAAGCTTTCTTT